This entry lists 23 T cell receptor beta chains sequenced from one sample in a study of identical twins. TCRdb analysed the 5' RACE reads with MiXCR anew, one entry per CDR3 protein. The sample has a few hundred thousand distinct CDR3 sequences; 9.5% to 15% are singletons. The same specimen was also included in a second study, on yellow fever vaccine responses in identical twins.

The sample was memory (CD45RO+) T cells sorted from blood. The receptors originated from a woman between 18 and 29 years old in good health.

The rearrangement links TRBV5-1 to TRBJ1-1, with 8 bases that match TRBD1. CDR3 size: 15 residues. The ends lost 5 bases at V and 3 bases at J; junction bases unmatched: 9. Germline values: CDR1 SGHRS, CDR2 YFSETQ. The CDR3 coding sequence is TGCGCCAGCAGATCTCGACAGGGGATGGACACTGAAGCTTTCTTT. Translated: CASRSRQGMDTEAFF.

This clonotype has only a few counts. The V call is TRBV20-1, the J call TRBJ1-2; D unresolved. V shed 3 bases and J shed 4 bases, with 18 bases lying between them. CDR1 and CDR2 from the germline V gene are DFQATT and SNEGSKA (reference sequence). The CDR3 extends over 15 amino acids. CDR3 sequence (DNA): TGCAGTGCTAGCGAGACGGGTGTTCGGGGCTATGGCTACACCTTC. The encoded protein is CSASETGVRGYGYTF.

The V call is TRBV11-2, the J call TRBJ1-6, with 8 nucleotides matching TRBD1. The germline CDR1 and CDR2 sequences are SGHAT and FQNNGV. The V gene end was trimmed by 1 base and the J gene end by 9 bases; junction bases not matched to a gene: 5. The CDR3 has 15 amino acids. CDR3 DNA: TGTGCCAGCAGCTTAGGGGCGCAGGGGGCTTCACCCCTCCACTTT. Encoded protein: CASSLGAQGASPLHF.

This clonotype was recorded a few times. The chain uses TRBV3-1 and TRBJ2-6; tentative D call: TRBD1 (6 bases). Per germline, CDR1 LGHDT and CDR2 YNNKEL (reference sequence). The V and J ends lost 6 bases and 2 bases respectively, with 14 bases between them. CDR3 length equals 16 residues. The CDR3 region is CASRPTGFTGANVLTF. The CDR3 nucleotides read TGTGCCAGCAGACCTACAGGGTTCACTGGGGCCAACGTCCTGACTTTC.

The chain couples TRBV9 to TRBJ2-7, with 7 bases identical to TRBD2. The CDR3 loop spans 14 amino acids. Germline assignment: CDR1 SGDLS and CDR2 YYNGEE. Germline trimming cut 3 bases from V and 5 bases from J; bases unmatched to any gene: 8. CDR3 nucleotide sequence: TGTGCCAGCAGCGCGACGGGGGGAAGGGACGAGCAGTACTTC. This gives the protein CASSATGGRDEQYF.

The CDR3: CSARPGIKGNEQFF. Here the CDR3 DNA reads TGCAGTGCTAGGCCAGGGATCAAGGGCAATGAGCAGTTCTTC. The genes are TRBV20-1 and TRBJ2-1; maybe TRBD1 (5 bases). Germline values: CDR1 DFQATT, CDR2 SNEGSKA (reference sequence). The CDR3 spans 14 residues. Deletions cut 3 bases from V and 6 bases from J, with 15 bases between.

The chain uses TRBV20-1 and TRBJ2-1; D is unclear. With 7 bases removed from V and 1 base from J, the gap between germline ends came to 14 bases. Germline V gene sequence: CDR1 DFQATT, CDR2 SNEGSKA (reference sequence). The CDR3 consists of 14 residues. The chain's CDR3 is CSVSKVGSYNEQFF. The CDR3 nucleotides are TGCAGTGTCTCGAAGGTGGGGTCCTACAATGAGCAGTTCTTC.

The CDR3 is CASSLKGTASGANVLTF. The CDR3 bases are TGTGCCAGCAGCTTAAAAGGGACAGCCTCTGGGGCCAACGTCCTGACTTTC. This rearrangement joins TRBV7-3 to TRBJ2-6, with 7 bases fitting TRBD1. From germline, CDR1 is SGHTA and CDR2 FQGTGA. V dropped 1 base and J dropped 0; count of bases not matched to a gene: 3. This CDR3 is built from 17 residues.

This clonotype has at least ten counts. This chain uses TRBV12-3 or TRBV12-4 with TRBJ1-2, with D possibly matching TRBD1 (5 bases). V dropped 5 bases and J dropped 4 bases, with 17 bases sitting between them. The CDR3 sequence is 15 residues long. CDR3 in DNA: TGTGCCAGCAGTCTACGCCGGGACTCCCCCTATGGCTACACCTTC. This codes for CASSLRRDSPYGYTF.

This clonotype was counted ten times or more. A read error may account for a junction end that differs from germline. The genes are TRBV7-7 and TRBJ2-5; possible D gene TRBD2, 5 bases. CDR1 and CDR2 (germline): SSHAT, FNYEAQ (reference sequence). This CDR3 region has 13 residues. CDR3 loop: CASSHEGGGTQYF. DNA of the CDR3: TGTGCTAGCAGCCACGAGGGCGGTGGGACCCAGTACTTC. The full variable domain, with the rest looked up from reference TRBV7-7 and TRBJ2-5, is GAGVSQSPRYKVTKRGQDVTLRCDPISSHATLYWYQQALGQGPEFLTYFNYEAQPDKSGLPSDRFSAERPEGSISTLTIQRTEQRDSAMYRCASSHEGGGTQYFGPGTRLLVL.

This chain links TRBV29-1 with TRBJ2-7, with TRBD2 matching 14 bases. Germline trimming cut 1 base from V and 4 bases from J; bases unmatched to any gene: 3. CDR1 and CDR2 from the germline V gene are SQVTM and ANQGSEA. The CDR3 runs to 15 residues. CDR3 region: CSVEGTSGGTYEQYF. CDR3 in DNA: TGCAGCGTTGAAGGGACTAGCGGGGGGACGTACGAGCAGTACTTC.

The V and J genes are TRBV20-1 and TRBJ2-7; either TRBD1 or TRBD2 may fit D (5 bases each). Trimming took off 5 bases at V and 6 bases at J, with 11 bases between the two ends. CDR1 is DFQATT and CDR2 is SNEGSKA in the germline V gene (reference sequence). The CDR3 runs 11 residues. The CDR3, as DNA: TGCAGTGCTGTTCAGGGAGTCGAGCAGTACTTC. Its translation is CSAVQGVEQYF.

This rearrangement joins TRBV10-3 to TRBJ2-7; a weak D match, TRBD2 (5 bases). V was shortened by 3 bases and J by 4 bases, with 7 bases between the two germline ends. The CDR3 contains 12 residues. Looked up from germline, CDR1 is ENHRY and CDR2 is SYGVKD. CDR3 region: CAISDRGYEQYF. CDR3 in DNA: TGTGCCATCAGTGATCGAGGGTACGAGCAGTACTTC.

The chain has TRBV6-4 and TRBJ2-1, with 8 bases that match TRBD2. The junction had 2 bases not matched to a gene; V was cut back by 4 bases and J by 0 bases. The CDR3 contains 15 residues. The germline V gene encodes CDR1 MRHNA and CDR2 SNTAGT. The CDR3 DNA is TGTGCCAGCAGTGGTAGCGGGGACTCCTACAATGAGCAGTTCTTC. This encodes CASSGSGDSYNEQFF.

The chain employs TRBV9 and TRBJ1-1; D is unresolved. The germline V and J ends were trimmed by 0 bases and 1 base, with 13 bases remaining between them. CDR1 and CDR2 (germline): SGDLS, YYNGEE. The CDR3 has 16 residues. Written as DNA, the CDR3 is TGTGCCAGCAGCGTAGTGGCAGGAAATGGGAACACTGAAGCTTTCTTT. This encodes CASSVVAGNGNTEAFF.

The chain links TRBV28 to TRBJ2-1; D unresolved. Trimming cost V 5 bases and J 1 base, with 15 bases left between them. This CDR3 is built from 16 residues. Germline assignment: CDR1 MDHEN and CDR2 SYDVKM. The CDR3 here is CASSHLGPNSYNEQFF. The CDR3 DNA reads TGTGCCAGCAGTCACCTCGGGCCAAATTCCTACAATGAGCAGTTCTTC.

The rearrangement joins TRBV6-1 to TRBJ2-1; possibly TRBD1 for D (8 bases). CDR1 and CDR2 (germline): MNHNS, SASEGT. The CDR3 is 14 amino acids. The germline V and J ends were trimmed by 6 bases and 9 bases, with 18 bases remaining between them. CDR3 nucleotides: TGTGCCAGCAGCAATCGACAGGGGAGGGGTGAGCAGTTCTTC. This codes for CASSNRQGRGEQFF.

J is TRBJ2-2 and V is TRBV20-1; 8 bases are a match to TRBD1. This CDR3 is 14 amino acids long. Germline V gene lookup returns CDR1 DFQATT and CDR2 SNEGSKA (reference sequence). Losses at the gene ends were 0 bases for V and 3 bases for J; bases not matched to a gene: 0. The DNA of the CDR3 is TGCAGTGCTAGAGAACAGGGGGACACCGGGGAGCTGTTTTTT. Its translation: CSAREQGDTGELFF.

This clonotype was counted ten times or more. The genes are TRBV30 and TRBJ1-5; no firm D call. The CDR3 is 14 residues long. Trimming cost V 0 bases and J 1 base, with 7 bases left between them. Germline V CDR1 and CDR2: GTSNPN, SVGIG (reference sequence). CDR3: CAWSVGESNQPQHF. In DNA form, the CDR3 reads TGTGCCTGGAGTGTGGGCGAGAGCAATCAGCCCCAGCATTTT.

The V gene is TRBV18, the J gene TRBJ2-7; D is perhaps TRBD1 or TRBD2 (5 bases each). V lost 3 bases to trimming and J lost 3 bases, with 12 bases between them. Germline values: CDR1 KGHSH, CDR2 LQKENI. This CDR3 spans 14 amino acids. CDR3 in amino acids: CASSPVRGGYEQYF. The CDR3, as DNA: TGTGCCAGCTCACCTGTGAGGGGCGGCTACGAGCAGTACTTC.

There are a few counts of this clonotype. This sequence joins TRBV24-1 and TRBJ2-5, with D possibly matching TRBD1 (6 bases). CDR1 and CDR2 from the germline V gene are KGHDR and SFDVKD. Trimming took 3 bases from V and 0 from J, leaving 10 bases between them. This CDR3 spans 15 amino acids. For the CDR3, the DNA is TGTGCCACCAGTGATCTCCGGGACAACCAAGAGACCCAGTACTTC. Protein sequence: CATSDLRDNQETQYF.

This clonotype occurred many times. This chain joins TRBV12-5 and TRBJ2-2, with D possibly being TRBD1 or TRBD2 (5 bases each). Germline V CDR1 and CDR2: LGHNT, FRNRAP. The CDR3 covers 14 residues. Trimming left V 8 bases short and J 5 bases short, with 15 bases between. The CDR3, as DNA: TGTGCTAGTTCCGTGGGGGAGTATACCGGGGAGCTGTTTTTT. As protein: CASSVGEYTGELFF.

The chain couples TRBV9 to TRBJ1-1, with no clear D. CDR3 length: 14 residues. Trimming took 2 bases from V and 2 from J, leaving 10 bases between them. Germline V lookup: CDR1 SGDLS, CDR2 YYNGEE. The CDR3 coding sequence is TGTGCCAGCAGCGTCATAATGGGAAACACTGAAGCTTTCTTT. As protein: CASSVIMGNTEAFF.